What follows describes a single T cell receptor (beta chain). The antigen is undetermined. This sample stems from a study of HIV-infected patients and healthy controls. Study-wide points: Only sixteen HIV-infected individuals were processed, a major limit on how widely findings apply.

Whole blood was used without fractionation, so all unsorted peripheral T cells were included. Enrolled donors were untreated HIV-infected adults about to begin antiretroviral therapy. cDNA was made from roughly 470 ng RNA using alpha and beta constant primers. Separate chain-specific third strand synthesis with multiplexing indices produced the alpha and beta libraries. A 5' RACE adapter with a random hexamer and the SP2 primer site was joined to cDNA. TCRdb redid the calling of the 5' RACE reads with MiXCR, one entry per CDR3 protein. The sample lists approximately 3,200 distinct CDR3 sequences, about 22% seen once, with around 30% in the top ten. The CDR3 has 17 residues. Trimming took 1 base from V and 2 from J, leaving 17 bases between them. Germline V gene sequence: CDR1 MGHRA, CDR2 YSYEKL.

The chain joins TRBV4-1 to TRBJ1-2; D not certain. The sequencing used blood, collected before antiretroviral therapy. The receptor comes from an adult with HIV infection. The CDR3 is CASSQGSASDANYGYTF. CDR3 coding DNA: TGCGCCAGCAGCCAAGGATCAGCCTCGGACGCGAACTATGGCTACACCTTC.